This T cell receptor beta chain was retrieved from a study of PD-1 blockade in classical Hodgkin lymphoma. As for the study in general: Once every 2 weeks, patients received intravenous nivolumab at 3 mg/kg.

The study's findings and limits: CD8+ TCR diversity did not rise significantly by C4D1, unlike CD4+. Complete responders' diversity at baseline resembled that of newly diagnosed patients.

All patients experienced relapse after autologous stem cell transplantation, and brentuximab vedotin exposure was variable. The study recorded best responses of complete response, partial response or progressive disease. Germline CDR1 and CDR2: MNHNS and SASEGT. The CDR3 totals 14 residues. The ends were cut back, 6 bases at V and 4 bases at J, with 13 bases in the middle. Profiling relied on immunoSEQ multiplex PCR, and the TCRdb table lists in-frame clones only, not all of them. The sample lists tens of thousands of clones; 80% were seen once. For this clone: As yet, its antigen is unknown.

This sample comprised peripheral blood mononuclear cells (PBMCs), obtained before the second cycle of nivolumab. The sequence came from a human donor with classical Hodgkin lymphoma. The chain combines TRBV6-1 with TRBJ2-1, with a tentative D call TRBD1 (6 bases). CDR3 DNA sequence: TGTGCCAGCAGCCGAACTAGGGGGTACAATGAGCAGTTCTTC. It encodes CASSRTRGYNEQFF.